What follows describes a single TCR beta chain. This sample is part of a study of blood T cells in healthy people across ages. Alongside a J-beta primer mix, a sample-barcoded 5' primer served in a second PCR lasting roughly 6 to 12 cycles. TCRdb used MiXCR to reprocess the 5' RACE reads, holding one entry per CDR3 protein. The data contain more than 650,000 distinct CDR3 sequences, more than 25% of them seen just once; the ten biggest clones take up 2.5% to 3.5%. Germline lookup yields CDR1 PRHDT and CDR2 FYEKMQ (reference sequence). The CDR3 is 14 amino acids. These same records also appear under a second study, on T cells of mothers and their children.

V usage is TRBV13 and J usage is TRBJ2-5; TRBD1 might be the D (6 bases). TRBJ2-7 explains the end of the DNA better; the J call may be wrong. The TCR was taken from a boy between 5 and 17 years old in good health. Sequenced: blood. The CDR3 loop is CASSLPGVSYEQYF. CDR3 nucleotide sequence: TGTGCCAGCAGCCTCCCAGGGGTCTCCTACGAGCAGTACTTC.